This T cell receptor beta chain was identified during a study of T cells expressing NK-cell markers. At the level of the study: The TCR beta repertoires were obtained from sorted CD3+CD56+NKG2C+, CD3+CD56+NKG2C- and CD3+CD56-NKG2C+ T cells. The sequencing cohort of eight donors included seven HCMV-seropositive individuals and one seronegative individual.

The CDR3 covers 15 residues. The germline gives CDR1 MGHDK, CDR2 SYGVNS. What made the TCR beta cDNA was 5'RACE template switching with UMIs. TCRdb re-called the 5' RACE reads; one entry per CDR3 protein, DNA not given. Recorded for this sample: 300,000 to 500,000 distinct CDR3 sequences. The chain is built from TRBV25-1 and TRBJ2-5; TCRdb's D gene call, TRBD1, goes unchecked for lack of DNA. The receptor was isolated from a woman in her fifties or sixties in good health. Specimen: blood T cells: a sorted CD56 or NKG2C T cell subset, CD4+ or CD8+ T cells, or bulk PBMC T cells (not recorded which). The chain's CDR3 is CASSNAQGLQETQYF.